These T cell receptor beta chains were read from a single sample in a study of control samples from healthy donors and cancer patients. The repertoire was sequenced with immunoSEQ multiplex PCR; TCRdb's copy has only in-frame clones and lacks some. This sample carries roughly 160,000 clones, 70% to 90% of them seen once, and the ten largest clones take 4.5% to 6%. What was sequenced was blood. The receptors originated from a woman in her twenties or thirties in good health. Each CDR3 is given with its conserved first and last residue. The D gene is left open where the match is weak. Clone size appears in some rows only: once, few, many, or a class for an expanded clone.

d_call,v_call,j_call,clone_size,cdr3_aa,cdr3_nt
-,TRBV15,TRBJ2-1,-,CATAGLSYNEQFF,TGTGCCACCGCGGGACTGTCATACAATGAGCAGTTCTTC
-,TRBV9,TRBJ1-2,-,CASSTNSGTLYGYTF,TGTGCCAGCAGTACCAATTCCGGGACACTTTATGGCTACACCTTC
TRBD2,TRBV24-1,TRBJ2-1,once,CATSTLGGAYNEQFF,TGTGCCACCAGTACCCTCGGGGGGGCCTACAATGAGCAGTTCTTC
-,TRBV7-9,TRBJ1-1,-,CASSPRGRMNTEAFF,TGTGCCAGCAGCCCCCGTGGGAGGATGAACACTGAAGCTTTCTTT
-,TRBV21-1,TRBJ2-5,-,CASSKRSGRVGETQYF,TGTGCCAGCAGCAAAAGATCCGGGAGAGTTGGGGAGACCCAGTACTTC
-,TRBV7-8,TRBJ2-7,-,CASSFSGGSYEQYF,TGTGCCAGCAGCTTCTCAGGCGGCTCCTACGAGCAGTACTTC
TRBD2,TRBV5-4,TRBJ2-7,-,CASSLDVSGRGTYEQYF,TGTGCCAGCAGCTTGGATGTTAGCGGGAGGGGAACCTACGAGCAGTACTTC
-,TRBV6-5,TRBJ1-3,-,CASSYSLSTVGNTIYF,TGTGCCAGCAGTTACTCGCTCTCGACAGTAGGAAACACCATATATTTT
-,TRBV2,TRBJ1-6,-,CASSEFELVDSPLHF,TGTGCCAGCAGTGAATTCGAGTTGGTGGATTCACCCCTCCACTTT
-,TRBV15,TRBJ1-6,once,CATSRDRVNSPLHF,TGTGCCACCAGCAGAGACAGGGTCAATTCACCCCTCCACTTT
-,TRBV20-1,TRBJ1-1,-,CSASITADYNTEAFF,TGCAGTGCTAGTATAACGGCCGACTATAACACTGAAGCTTTCTTT